The following is a TCR beta chain sequence with its context. The CDR3 totals 15 residues. V was cut by 4 bases and J by 0 bases, with 12 bases left in between. In germline, CDR1 is MNHEY, CDR2 SMNVEV (reference sequence). These data belong to a study of cytomegalovirus exposure and HLA in healthy donors. The study ran its PCR with 60 Vbeta and 13 Jbeta primers. Some clones are missing from TCRdb's copy, which holds only in-frame ones; the method was immunoSEQ multiplex PCR. The repertoire holds about 100,000 clones, with 75% as singletons. Sequenced material: PBMCs. The TCR comes from a man aged 45-65 years in good health and CMV-seronegative. This chain links TRBV27 with TRBJ1-2; the D gene is possibly TRBD1 (5 bases). For the CDR3, the DNA is TGTGCCAGCAGTTCCCGCAGGGCGTCTAACTATGGCTACACCTTC. Encoded protein: CASSSRRASNYGYTF.